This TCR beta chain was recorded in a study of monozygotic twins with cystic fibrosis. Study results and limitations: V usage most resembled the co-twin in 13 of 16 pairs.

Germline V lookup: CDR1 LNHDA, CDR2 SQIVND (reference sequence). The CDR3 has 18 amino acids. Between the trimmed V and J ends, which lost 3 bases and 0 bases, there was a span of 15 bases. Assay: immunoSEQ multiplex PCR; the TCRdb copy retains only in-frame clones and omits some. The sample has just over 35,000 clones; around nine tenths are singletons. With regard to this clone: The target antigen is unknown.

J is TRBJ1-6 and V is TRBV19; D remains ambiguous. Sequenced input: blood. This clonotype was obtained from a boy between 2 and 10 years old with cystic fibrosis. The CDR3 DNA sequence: TGTGCCAGTAGTATCGGCTGGCGGGAGAGCTCCTATAATTCACCCCTCCACTTT. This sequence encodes CASSIGWRESSYNSPLHF.